The 25 T cell receptor beta chains in this list originate from one sample, sequenced in a study of beta chain features in type 1 diabetes. All of the isolated RNA was reverse transcribed, so expressed TCRB transcripts were sequenced. The protocol was immunoSEQ multiplex PCR, while the TCRdb copy is restricted to in-frame clones and leaves out a portion. This sample has 350,000 to 450,000 clones; more than 11% occur once, and the top ten carry about 0.04%. The sequencing input was naive CD4+ T cells from blood. The receptors derive from a man in his thirties or forties in good health.

This clone was detected only a few times. This chain links TRBV6-6 with TRBJ1-4, with D perhaps matching TRBD1 (6 bases). Germline lookup yields CDR1 MNHNY and CDR2 SVGAGI (reference sequence). Trimming removed 8 bases at V and 0 bases at J, with 7 bases between. CDR3 length: 13 amino acids. The CDR3 reads CASGTSTNEKLFF. In DNA form, the CDR3 reads TGTGCCAGCGGGACATCAACTAATGAAAAACTGTTTTTT.

This clone was observed a handful of times. V is TRBV7-9 and J is TRBJ1-2; D is possibly TRBD1 (5 bases). The V end was cut by 5 bases, the J end by 2 bases, with 12 bases between. Germline loops: CDR1 SEHNR, CDR2 FQNEAQ (reference sequence). This CDR3 is 14 amino acids long. The CDR3 DNA is TGTGCCAGCAGCGGCCCCAGGGAGAACTATGGCTACACCTTC. It codes for CASSGPRENYGYTF.

The chain is built from TRBV7-2 and TRBJ2-7; 9 bases match TRBD1. Germline-derived CDR1 and CDR2 are SGHTA and FQGNSA. This CDR3 has 15 amino acids. V lost 4 bases to trimming and J lost 0 bases; unmatched junction nucleotides: 4. CDR3 region: CASSSGTGFSYEQYV. The CDR3 bases are TGTGCCAGCAGCTCAGGGACAGGGTTCTCCTACGAGCAGTACGTC.

V and J are TRBV6-5 and TRBJ1-3, with TRBD1 matching 8 bases. Germline CDR1 MNHEY, CDR2 SVGAGI. The J segment lost 8 bases and the V segment lost 5 bases, leaving 8 bases of the junction unmatched. The length of the CDR3 is 14 residues. DNA of the CDR3: TGTGCCAGCAGTAGAGGGACAGGCGGAGACACCATATATTTT. Protein sequence: CASSRGTGGDTIYF.

The rearrangement links TRBV7-8 to TRBJ1-1, with D possibly matching TRBD1 (5 bases). The CDR3 extends over 14 amino acids. From germline, CDR1 is SGHVS and CDR2 FQNEAQ. The V gene lost 2 bases and the J gene lost 5 bases, with 12 bases spanning the gap. CDR3 region: CASSLYIGVTEAFF. The CDR3 nucleotides read TGTGCCAGCAGCTTATATATAGGGGTGACTGAAGCTTTCTTT.

This clone came up a few times. For the CDR3, the DNA is TGTGCCAGCAGCTTATCTGGGACTAGAGTATCTGGTGAGCAGTTCTTC. This codes for CASSLSGTRVSGEQFF. The chain uses TRBV7-2 and TRBJ2-1, with 8 bases matching TRBD2. The trim removed 2 bases at V and 9 bases at J, leaving 12 bases unmatched. The CDR3 length is 16 residues. CDR1 is SGHTA and CDR2 is FQGNSA in the germline V gene.

The table lists this clone with many counts. The rearrangement links TRBV13 to TRBJ2-1; D call uncertain. The CDR3 contains 14 residues. V was cut by 8 bases and J by 0 bases, with 11 bases left in between. The germline CDR1 and CDR2 sequences are PRHDT and FYEKMQ (reference sequence). CDR3 bases: TGTGCCAGCTCCCGCGTGGGCTCCTACAATGAGCAGTTCTTC. Its translation is CASSRVGSYNEQFF.

The V gene is TRBV7-2, the J gene TRBJ1-1; D remains unclear. The germline V gene has CDR1 SGHTA and CDR2 FQGNSA. This CDR3 spans 14 amino acids. V lost 5 bases, J lost 3 bases, and 13 bases lay in between. The CDR3 nucleotides read TGTGCCAGCAGCCCAACACGGGCCGACACTGAAGCTTTCTTT. Amino acids: CASSPTRADTEAFF.

The rearrangement joins TRBV9 to TRBJ2-3; 16 nucleotides line up with TRBD2. There are 17 residues in the CDR3. Germline assignment: CDR1 SGDLS and CDR2 YYNGEE. V dropped 4 bases and J dropped 2; count of bases not matched to a gene: 4. This CDR3 reads CASSPGLAGGATDTQYF. CDR3 sequence (DNA): TGTGCCAGCAGCCCGGGACTAGCGGGAGGGGCCACAGATACGCAGTATTTT.

This clone was counted between two and nine times. V and J are TRBV11-2 and TRBJ1-5; D is perhaps TRBD1 (6 bases). The CDR3 runs 14 residues. With 4 bases removed from V and 2 bases from J, the gap between germline ends came to 9 bases. The germline gives CDR1 SGHAT, CDR2 FQNNGV. The CDR3 loop reads CASSSGHRNQPQHF. The CDR3 bases are TGTGCCAGCAGCTCGGGACACCGCAATCAGCCCCAGCATTTT.

This clone was counted a few times. The genes are TRBV2 and TRBJ2-5; tentative D call: TRBD1 (6 bases). Trimming shortened V by 7 bases and J by 4 bases, and 13 bases separated the two germline ends. The germline V gene has CDR1 SNHLY and CDR2 FYNNEI. The CDR3 spans 13 residues. The CDR3 region is CASTRTVRETQYF. The DNA for the CDR3 is TGTGCCAGCACTAGGACAGTGCGAGAGACCCAGTACTTC.

This clone was counted a few times. This chain connects TRBV9 to TRBJ2-3, with TRBD2 matching 11 bases. The CDR3 spans 17 residues. Germline V CDR1 and CDR2: SGDLS, YYNGEE. V lost 0 bases to trimming and J lost 0 bases; unmatched junction nucleotides: 3. The CDR3: CASSVGRTSGSTDTQYF. CDR3 in DNA: TGTGCCAGCAGCGTAGGGCGGACTAGCGGGAGCACAGATACGCAGTATTTT.

Turning to this clone: An end of the junction does not agree with germline; a read error may underlie this. The chain recombines TRBV18 with TRBJ2-5, with 8 bases aligning to TRBD1. Germline CDR1 reads KGHSH; CDR2 reads LQKENI. This CDR3 contains 14 residues. Here the CDR3 reads CASSPLDRGETQYF. Here the CDR3 DNA reads TGTGCCAGCTCCCCACTTGACAGGGGAGAGACCCAGTACTTC.

In its sample, this clone was seen a few times. The chain has TRBV4-3 and TRBJ1-3; a possible D gene is TRBD1 (5 bases). CDR1 is LGHNA, CDR2 YSLEER, per germline. The CDR3 sequence is 15 residues long. The V gene lost 2 bases and the J gene lost 8 bases, with 16 bases spanning the gap. The CDR3 protein is CASSQRRLGTDTIYF. The CDR3 DNA is TGCGCCAGCAGCCAACGTCGTCTCGGGACGGACACCATATATTTT.

This clone showed up just a few times. The chain links TRBV7-2 to TRBJ2-4, with D uncertain. The length of the CDR3 is 16 residues. Germline V gene data show CDR1 as SGHTA and CDR2 as FQGNSA. The V and J ends lost 0 bases and 0 bases respectively, with 9 bases between them. The CDR3 DNA is TGTGCCAGCAGCTTAGCGGGTTCTCTAGCCAAAAACATTCAGTACTTC. This encodes CASSLAGSLAKNIQYF.

This clone was detected a few times. This chain uses TRBV7-3 with TRBJ2-2; D possibly corresponds to TRBD1 (5 bases). This CDR3 has 14 amino acids. Germline CDR1 SGHTA, CDR2 FQGTGA. The V and J ends lost 1 base and 9 bases respectively, with 12 bases between them. The CDR3 DNA sequence: TGTGCCAGCAGCTTAATGGGGCCGGACCGGGAGCTGTTTTTT. As protein: CASSLMGPDRELFF.

The chain employs TRBV9 and TRBJ2-1; 8 positions agree with TRBD2. This CDR3 is 18 amino acids long. Germline loops: CDR1 SGDLS, CDR2 YYNGEE. The junction had 13 bases not matched to a gene; V was cut back by 4 bases and J by 1 base. The CDR3 coding sequence is TGTGCCAGCAGCCCGCACTTAGCGGGATTGGGATCCTACAATGAGCAGTTCTTC. Protein product: CASSPHLAGLGSYNEQFF. The full variable domain, rest sourced from reference TRBV9 and TRBJ2-1, is DSGVTQTPKHLITATGQRVTLRCSPRSGDLSVYWYQQSLDQGLQFLIQYYNGEERAKGNILERFSAQQFPDLHSELNLSSLELGDSALYFCASSPHLAGLGSYNEQFFGPGTRLTVL.

Concerning this clone itself: Other DNA sequences within the sample encode an identical CDR3. CDR3: CAWSPGVEQFF. The CDR3 nucleotides read TGTGCCTGGAGTCCCGGGGTTGAGCAGTTCTTC. The chain joins TRBV30 to TRBJ2-1; possible D gene TRBD2, 5 bases. CDR1 is GTSNPN and CDR2 is SVGIG in the germline V gene (reference sequence). This CDR3 has 11 amino acids. The V end was cut by 2 bases, the J end by 9 bases, with 8 bases between.

The chain is built from TRBV7-2 and TRBJ1-1; D not resolved. The CDR3 loop spans 14 amino acids. V lost 1 base and J lost 4, with 10 bases in between. Germline V gene sequence: CDR1 SGHTA, CDR2 FQGNSA. Written as DNA, the CDR3 is TGTGCCAGCAGCTTAGGAGTCCTGGGCACTGAAGCTTTCTTT. Translated, it gives CASSLGVLGTEAFF.

The J gene is TRBJ2-3, the V gene TRBV5-1; D remains ambiguous. V gave up 0 bases and J gave up 0 bases, with 5 bases separating them. CDR3 size: 14 residues. CDR1 and CDR2 (germline): SGHRS, YFSETQ. In nucleotides, the CDR3 is TGCGCCAGCAGCTTGGCACAGAGCACAGATACGCAGTATTTT. Amino acids: CASSLAQSTDTQYF.

Many counts were recorded for this clone. V is TRBV30 and J is TRBJ1-1, with no clear D. The germline V gene encodes CDR1 GTSNPN and CDR2 SVGIG (reference sequence). Trimming removed 0 bases from V and 11 bases from J, with 10 bases in between. The CDR3 runs to 11 residues. The CDR3 spells CAWSVISGAFF. The CDR3 DNA is TGTGCCTGGAGTGTGATTTCTGGGGCTTTCTTT.

The CDR3 DNA is TGTGCCAGCAGTTACGGGAACATGAACACTGAAGCTTTCTTT. It specifies CASSYGNMNTEAFF. The V and J genes are TRBV6-5 and TRBJ1-1; no clear D gene. CDR1 and CDR2 from the germline V gene are MNHEY and SVGAGI. The length of the CDR3 is 14 residues. Trimming pared 2 bases from V and 0 bases from J, leaving 7 bases between.

The V call is TRBV9, the J call TRBJ2-3; D is possibly TRBD1 (5 bases). Trimming pared 0 bases from V and 2 bases from J, leaving 13 bases between. The germline gives CDR1 SGDLS, CDR2 YYNGEE. The CDR3 spans 16 residues. In nucleotides, the CDR3 is TGTGCCAGCAGCGTAGAGGACATAATCCCCACAGATACGCAGTATTTT. Amino acid sequence: CASSVEDIIPTDTQYF. Full variable domain (missing parts from reference TRBV9 and TRBJ2-3): DSGVTQTPKHLITATGQRVTLRCSPRSGDLSVYWYQQSLDQGLQFLIQYYNGEERAKGNILERFSAQQFPDLHSELNLSSLELGDSALYFCASSVEDIIPTDTQYFGPGTRLTVL.

This clone has a handful of counts. The chain combines TRBV19 with TRBJ1-2; TRBD1 is a possible D gene (6 bases). CDR1 and CDR2 (germline): LNHDA, SQIVND (reference sequence). The CDR3 is made up of 12 amino acids. The V and J ends lost 11 bases and 2 bases respectively, with 12 bases between them. The CDR3 DNA reads as TGTGCCGCGCAGGGGATGAACTATGGCTACACCTTC. Its translation: CAAQGMNYGYTF.

This sequence joins TRBV7-2 and TRBJ2-5, with TRBD1 matching 8 bases. The germline V gene has CDR1 SGHTA and CDR2 FQGNSA. This CDR3 region has 14 residues. Losses at the gene ends were 3 bases for V and 7 bases for J; bases not matched to a gene: 7. Here the CDR3 reads CASSLSTGVGTQYF. The CDR3 nucleotides read TGTGCCAGCAGCTTGTCGACAGGGGTGGGGACCCAGTACTTC. The whole variable domain, filled in from reference TRBV7-2 and TRBJ2-5, reads GAGVSQSPSNKVTEKGKDVELRCDPISGHTALYWYRQSLGQGLEFLIYFQGNSAPDKSGLPSDRFSAERTGGSVSTLTIQRTQQEDSAVYLCASSLSTGVGTQYFGPGTRLLVL.